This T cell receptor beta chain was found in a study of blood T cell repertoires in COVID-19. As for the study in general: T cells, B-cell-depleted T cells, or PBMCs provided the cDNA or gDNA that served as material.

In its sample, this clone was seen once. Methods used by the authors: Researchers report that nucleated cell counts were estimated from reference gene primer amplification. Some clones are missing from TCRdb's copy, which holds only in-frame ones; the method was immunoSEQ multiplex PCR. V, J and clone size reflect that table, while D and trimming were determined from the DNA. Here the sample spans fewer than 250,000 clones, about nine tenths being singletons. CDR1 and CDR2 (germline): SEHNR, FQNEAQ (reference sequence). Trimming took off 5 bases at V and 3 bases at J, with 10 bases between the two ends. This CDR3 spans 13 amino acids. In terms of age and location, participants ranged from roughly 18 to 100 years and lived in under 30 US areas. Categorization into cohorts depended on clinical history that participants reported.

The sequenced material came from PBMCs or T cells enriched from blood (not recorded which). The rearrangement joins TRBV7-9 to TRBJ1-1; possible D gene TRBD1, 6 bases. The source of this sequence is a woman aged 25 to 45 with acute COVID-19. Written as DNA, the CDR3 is TGTGCCAGCAGCCCTCGACAGGACACTGAAGCTTTCTTT. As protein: CASSPRQDTEAFF.